What follows are 11 T cell receptor beta chains derived from one specimen sequenced in a study of T-cell reconstitution after alpha-beta-depleted transplantation in children. Unique molecular identifiers were used in preparing the TCRbeta library. MiXCR, applied by TCRdb to the PCR reads, yields one record per CDR3 protein. The table includes over 150,000 distinct CDR3 sequences, 6.6% detected once. This specimen consisted of PBMCs, obtained before TCRalphabeta/CD19-depleted stem cell transplant. The receptors come from a boy aged 2 to 10 with acute lymphoblastic leukemia, due to receive a stem cell transplant.

The table lists this clonotype with many counts. The CDR3 nucleotides read TGTGCCAGCATTCAAAGGGGTGATGAGCAGTTCTTC. Translated, it gives CASIQRGDEQFF. The genes are TRBV12-3 or TRBV12-4 and TRBJ2-1; possible D gene TRBD1, 5 bases. The V end lost 7 bases, the J end lost 8 bases, and 12 bases lay between the germline ends. This CDR3 has 12 amino acids.

The table lists this clonotype with many counts. The chain uses TRBV27 and TRBJ2-3; D unclear. Germline V lookup: CDR1 MNHEY, CDR2 SMNVEV (reference sequence). The CDR3 runs to 15 residues. The V and J ends lost 0 bases and 4 bases respectively, with 11 bases between them. CDR3 sequence reads: CASSLSTAGSDTQYF. CDR3 nucleotides: TGTGCCAGCAGTTTATCCACGGCAGGATCAGATACGCAGTATTTT.

This rearrangement joins TRBV28 to TRBJ2-7, with D perhaps TRBD1 (5 bases). V shed 7 bases and J shed 3 bases, with 16 bases lying between them. The length of the CDR3 is 14 residues. Per germline, CDR1 MDHEN and CDR2 SYDVKM. CDR3 coding DNA: TGTGCCAGCAATTCCCAGGGAAGTAGCTACGAGCAGTACTTC. This codes for CASNSQGSSYEQYF.

This clonotype appeared many times. The V and J genes are TRBV27 and TRBJ2-1; 10 nucleotides agree with TRBD2. After removal of 6 bases from V and 4 bases from J, the junction contained 9 bases not matched to a gene. CDR1 MNHEY and CDR2 SMNVEV come from the germline V gene (reference sequence). The CDR3 loop spans 16 amino acids. The DNA for the CDR3 is TGTGCCAGCAGAGCCCAAGGACTAGCGGAGTACAATGAGCAGTTCTTC. Its protein is CASRAQGLAEYNEQFF.

This clonotype was observed many times. The chain links TRBV6-5 to TRBJ1-1, with D perhaps TRBD1 (5 bases). This CDR3 comprises 16 residues. The V gene lost 2 bases and the J gene lost 4 bases, with 17 bases spanning the gap. The V gene's germline CDR1 is MNHEY and CDR2 SVGAGI. This chain's CDR3 is CASSYPSMGQGTEAFF. CDR3 coding DNA: TGTGCCAGCAGTTACCCGTCGATGGGGCAGGGCACTGAAGCTTTCTTT.

V and J are TRBV4-2 and TRBJ2-2; D gene uncertain. V lost 4 bases to trimming and J lost 4 bases, with 16 bases between them. CDR3 size: 16 residues. Germline assignment: CDR1 LGHNA and CDR2 YNFKEQ. CDR3 in DNA: TGTGCCAGCAGCCGCCTATTAACGTCCGGCACCGGGGAGCTGTTTTTT. Its protein product is CASSRLLTSGTGELFF.

Many counts were recorded for this clonotype. V and J are TRBV20-1 and TRBJ2-5; the match to TRBD2 covers 9 bases. Per germline, CDR1 DFQATT and CDR2 SNEGSKA (reference sequence). V shed 0 bases, J shed 0 bases, and the junction held 11 bases outside the gene matches. CDR3 size: 18 residues. As DNA, the CDR3 is TGCAGTGCTAGAGATTATGGGAGAATAGCGGGGGACCAAGAGACCCAGTACTTC. It yields the protein CSARDYGRIAGDQETQYF.

This clonotype was observed many times. This chain joins TRBV18 and TRBJ2-1; D uncertain. CDR1 and CDR2 (germline): KGHSH, LQKENI. This CDR3 has 16 residues. V was trimmed by 0 bases and J by 6 bases, leaving 15 bases between them. The CDR3 nucleotides read TGTGCCAGCTCACCACCCGGGTTTAGTTCGTCCAATGAGCAGTTCTTC. Protein product: CASSPPGFSSSNEQFF.

This clonotype has only a few counts. The V gene is TRBV5-1, the J gene TRBJ1-2, with unresolved D. Trimming took off 4 bases at V and 4 bases at J, with 11 bases between the two ends. Germline V gene data show CDR1 as SGHRS and CDR2 as YFSETQ. This CDR3 contains 13 residues. The CDR3 bases are TGCGCCAGCAGCCGATGGGTTGGCTATGGCTACACCTTC. Its protein product is CASSRWVGYGYTF. Full variable domain (missing parts from reference TRBV5-1 and TRBJ1-2): KAGVTQTPRYLIKTRGQQVTLSCSPISGHRSVSWYQQTPGQGLQFLFEYFSETQRNKGNFPGRFSGRQFSNSRSEMNVSTLELGDSALYLCASSRWVGYGYTFGSGTRLTVV.

Ten or more counts support this clonotype. The chain has TRBV12-3 or TRBV12-4 and TRBJ2-3, with D unresolved. With 2 bases removed from V and 0 bases from J, the gap between germline ends came to 6 bases. The CDR3 spans 14 residues. CDR3 protein: CASSLQDSTDTQYF. CDR3 nucleotides: TGTGCCAGCAGTTTACAAGATAGCACAGATACGCAGTATTTT.

V gene TRBV29-1 combines with J gene TRBJ2-5, with D perhaps TRBD1 (6 bases). V was trimmed by 3 bases and J by 3 bases, leaving 11 bases between them. The CDR3 contains 13 residues. The germline V gene has CDR1 SQVTM and CDR2 ANQGSEA. The CDR3 sequence: CSVDVRGKETQYF. For the CDR3, the DNA is TGCAGCGTTGACGTAAGGGGGAAAGAGACCCAGTACTTC.